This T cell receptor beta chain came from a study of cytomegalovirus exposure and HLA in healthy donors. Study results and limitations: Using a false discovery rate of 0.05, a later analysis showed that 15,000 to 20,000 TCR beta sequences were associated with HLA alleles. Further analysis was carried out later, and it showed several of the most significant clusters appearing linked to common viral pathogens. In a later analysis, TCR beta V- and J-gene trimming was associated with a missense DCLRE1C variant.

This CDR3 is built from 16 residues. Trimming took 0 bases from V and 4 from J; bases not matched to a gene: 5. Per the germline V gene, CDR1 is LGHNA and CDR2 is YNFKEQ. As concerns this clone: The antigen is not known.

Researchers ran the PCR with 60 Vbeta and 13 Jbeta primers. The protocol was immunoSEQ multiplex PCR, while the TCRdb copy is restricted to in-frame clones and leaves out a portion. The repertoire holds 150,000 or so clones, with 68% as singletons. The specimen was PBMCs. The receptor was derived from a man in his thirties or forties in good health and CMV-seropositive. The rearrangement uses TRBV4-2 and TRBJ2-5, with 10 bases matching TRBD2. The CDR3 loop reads CASSQDKAGGGETQYF. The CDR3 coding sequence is TGTGCCAGCAGCCAAGATAAAGCGGGAGGGGGAGAGACCCAGTACTTC.